Shown below are 26 T cell receptor beta chains from a single sample sequenced in a study of CD8+CD57+ T cells in acquired aplastic anemia. Genomic DNA provided the template from which TCR beta VDJ and CDR3 profiles were obtained. TCRdb redid the calling of the reads with MiXCR, one entry per CDR3 protein. The data show 200,000 to 250,000 distinct CDR3 sequences, with more than 55% seen just once and roughly 61% held by the top ten. The authors sequenced patients whose flow cytometry had shown CD8+CD57+ cell expansion. Specimen: sorted CD4+, CD8+, or CD8+CD57+ T cells (not recorded which) from PBMCs. Source of these receptors: a human donor with aplastic anemia.

Comments on this clonotype: The CDR3 ends on some other residue instead of the conserved phenylalanine or tryptophan, so this is likely a read error. The chain uses TRBV7-2 and TRBJ2-5; TRBD1 aligns across 7 bases. J gave up 2 bases and V 1 base, and 4 bases lay outside the gene matches. The V gene's germline CDR1 is SGHTA and CDR2 FQGNSA. This CDR3 has 15 residues. CDR3 in amino acids: CASSLGGTDQETQYL. CDR3 DNA sequence: TGTGCCAGCAGCTTAGGAGGGACAGATCAAGAGACCCAGTACCTC.

The chain uses TRBV19 and TRBJ2-7; perhaps D is TRBD1 or TRBD2 (6 bases each). This CDR3 has 15 amino acids. V was clipped by 6 bases and J by 2 bases, with 17 bases between them. Germline CDR1 reads LNHDA; CDR2 reads SQIVND (reference sequence). CDR3 amino acids: CASRKGDSLTYEQYF. The CDR3 nucleotides are TGTGCCAGTAGGAAGGGGGACTCCCTAACCTACGAGCAGTACTTC.

In this sample, this clonotype turned up once. The chain has TRBV7-8 and TRBJ1-1; 7 bases are shared with TRBD1. Losses at the gene ends were 1 base for V and 0 bases for J; bases not matched to a gene: 2. This CDR3 contains 15 residues. Germline V CDR1 and CDR2: SGHVS, FQNEAQ. This CDR3 reads CASSLEGTVNTEAFF. The CDR3 DNA follows: TGTGCCAGCAGCTTAGAAGGGACAGTGAACACTGAAGCTTTCTTT.

V and J are TRBV9 and TRBJ2-1, with 11 bases lining up with TRBD2. This CDR3 region has 17 residues. V lost 4 bases to trimming and J lost 4 bases; unmatched junction nucleotides: 10. CDR1 is SGDLS, CDR2 YYNGEE, per germline. The CDR3 nucleotides read TGTGCCAGCAGCCCCCGGTATTTAGCGGGAGGGTACAATGAGCAGTTCTTC. Its protein is CASSPRYLAGGYNEQFF.

The V gene is TRBV7-9, the J gene TRBJ2-1; possibly TRBD2 for D (5 bases). This CDR3 has 14 amino acids. The germline V and J ends were trimmed by 8 bases and 2 bases, with 13 bases remaining between them. CDR1 and CDR2 from the germline V gene are SEHNR and FQNEAQ (reference sequence). The CDR3 here is CASVTTSTYNEQFF. The CDR3 DNA follows: TGTGCCAGCGTTACAACTAGTACCTACAATGAGCAGTTCTTC.

As concerns this clonotype: An end of the junction differs from the germline gene, which may be a read error. The chain employs TRBV12-3 or TRBV12-4 and TRBJ2-2; D is perhaps TRBD1 or TRBD2 (5 bases each). The length of the CDR3 is 15 residues. CDR3 DNA sequence: TGTGCCAGCTCACCACAGGAAGAAAACACCGGGGAGCTGCTTTTT. Amino acid sequence: CASSPQEENTGELLF.

V gene TRBV20-1 combines with J gene TRBJ2-1, with 9 bases lining up with TRBD1. Germline V gives CDR1 DFQATT, CDR2 SNEGSKA (reference sequence). Losses at the gene ends were 6 bases for V and 4 bases for J; bases not matched to a gene: 1. CDR3 length: 12 amino acids. The CDR3 region has the DNA TGCAGTGCGGACAGGGGTTACAATGAGCAGTTCTTC. Amino acid sequence: CSADRGYNEQFF.

This clonotype was recorded a few times. The chain combines TRBV20-1 with TRBJ2-1; 13 bases match TRBD2. Germline CDR1 reads DFQATT; CDR2 reads SNEGSKA (reference sequence). This CDR3 spans 17 amino acids. The V and J ends lost 6 bases and 0 bases, in that order; junction bases with no gene match: 8. CDR3 nucleotide sequence: TGCAGTGCGGACGGGACTAGCGGGGTTAGCTCCTACAATGAGCAGTTCTTC. It encodes CSADGTSGVSSYNEQFF.

The chain recombines TRBV5-6 with TRBJ2-1; TRBD2 matches at 11 bases. The V and J ends lost 2 bases and 7 bases, in that order; junction bases with no gene match: 5. This CDR3 has 15 amino acids. Germline CDR1 and CDR2: SGHDT and YYEEEE. As DNA, the CDR3 is TGTGCCAGCAGCTTTAGCGGGGGGGGGAGGAATGAGCAGTTCTTC. Protein product: CASSFSGGGRNEQFF.

In the case of this clonotype: The CDR3 ends on some other residue instead of the conserved phenylalanine or tryptophan, so this is likely a read error. V gene TRBV6-2 or TRBV6-3 combines with J gene TRBJ2-5; no firm D call. Between the trimmed V and J ends, which lost 6 bases and 1 base, there was a span of 9 bases. CDR3 length: 13 amino acids. Germline CDR1 is MNHEY and CDR2 is SVGEGT. The DNA for the CDR3 is TGTGCCAGCAGACCGTCGGCCCAAGAGACCCAGTACTCC. This codes for CASRPSAQETQYS.

This clonotype is classed as medium-sized (0.01 to 0.1%). V and J are TRBV9 and TRBJ2-2; D is unresolved. Trimming stripped 3 bases from V and 5 bases from J, with 5 bases between. The germline V gene encodes CDR1 SGDLS and CDR2 YYNGEE. The CDR3 sequence is 12 residues long. The CDR3 DNA follows: TGTGCCAGCAGCGCAGTTACCGGGGAGCTGTTTTTT. It yields the protein CASSAVTGELFF.

This chain links TRBV2 with TRBJ2-7; TRBD1 aligns across 7 bases. The CDR3 is made up of 13 amino acids. Germline CDR1 is SNHLY and CDR2 is FYNNEI. The junction had 4 bases not matched to a gene; V was cut back by 5 bases and J by 3 bases. In DNA form, the CDR3 reads TGTGCCAGCAGTTTTGGGGACAGCTACGAGCAGTACTTC. Its protein product is CASSFGDSYEQYF.

CDR3 bases: TGTGCCAGCAGCTTAGCGGCAGGGGATGATTCACCCCTCCACTTT. It translates to CASSLAAGDDSPLHF. The chain has TRBV7-8 and TRBJ1-6, with D perhaps TRBD1 (6 bases). The CDR3 spans 15 residues. With 0 bases removed from V and 8 bases from J, the gap between germline ends came to 11 bases. In germline, CDR1 is SGHVS, CDR2 FQNEAQ.

The chain couples TRBV20-1 to TRBJ1-1, with 7 bases lining up with TRBD1. Germline CDR1 and CDR2: DFQATT and SNEGSKA (reference sequence). The length of the CDR3 is 14 residues. The trim removed 1 base at V and 3 bases at J, leaving 5 bases unmatched. The CDR3, as DNA: TGCAGTGCTAGAGCCGGACAGGCATACACTGAAGCTTTCTTT. Translating it yields CSARAGQAYTEAFF.

V gene TRBV19 combines with J gene TRBJ1-1; 10 nucleotides agree with TRBD1. This CDR3 spans 19 amino acids. J gave up 6 bases and V 8 bases, and 24 bases lay outside the gene matches. CDR1 is LNHDA and CDR2 is SQIVND in the germline V gene (reference sequence). The DNA of the CDR3 is TGTGCCAGTGGGACCTTCCTTCCGGCGACAGGGGGCCGAGGGTCTGAAGCTTTCTTT. It encodes CASGTFLPATGGRGSEAFF. Full variable domain (missing parts from reference TRBV19 and TRBJ1-1): DGGITQSPKYLFRKEGQNVTLSCEQNLNHDAMYWYRQDPGQGLRLIYYSQIVNDFQKGDIAEGYSVSREKKESFPLTVTSAQKNPTAFYLCASGTFLPATGGRGSEAFFGQGTRLTVV.

The chain links TRBV6-6 to TRBJ2-5; D unclear. This CDR3 spans 12 amino acids. In germline, CDR1 is MNHNY, CDR2 SVGAGI (reference sequence). Trimming removed 6 bases from V and 4 bases from J, with 9 bases in between. DNA for the CDR3: TGTGCCAGCAGGGCAACGCGAGAGACCCAGTACTTC. Its translation: CASRATRETQYF.

CDR3 DNA sequence: TGTGCCAGCAGCCGGGGACTAGCGGGAGGAGATACGCAGTATTTT. Translating gives CASSRGLAGGDTQYF. The chain couples TRBV7-3 to TRBJ2-3; TRBD2 matches 15 bases. From germline, CDR1 is SGHTA and CDR2 FQGTGA. V lost 5 bases, J lost 5 bases, and 2 bases stayed unmatched. There are 15 residues in the CDR3.

The V gene is TRBV5-5, the J gene TRBJ2-7, with 8 bases fitting TRBD1. The V and J ends lost 2 bases and 3 bases, in that order; junction bases with no gene match: 4. CDR1 SGHKS and CDR2 YYEKEE come from the germline V gene (reference sequence). The CDR3 is 14 residues long. The CDR3 DNA reads TGTGCCAGCAGCTTTGGACAGGGCAGCTACGAGCAGTACTTC. It specifies CASSFGQGSYEQYF.

This sequence joins TRBV5-1 and TRBJ1-3; a weak D match, TRBD1 (6 bases). Trimming cost V 2 bases and J 8 bases, with 17 bases left between them. The CDR3 contains 15 residues. CDR1 SGHRS and CDR2 YFSETQ come from the germline V gene. CDR3 sequence reads: CASSLGLSEGDTIYF. The CDR3 nucleotides read TGCGCCAGCAGCTTAGGACTTTCAGAGGGGGACACCATATATTTT.

V usage is TRBV6-6 and J usage is TRBJ2-6, with D perhaps matching TRBD2 (6 bases). The CDR3 runs 16 residues. The V end was cut by 2 bases, the J end by 2 bases, with 10 bases between. Germline V gene lookup returns CDR1 MNHNY and CDR2 SVGAGI (reference sequence). The chain's CDR3 is CASSYRRGTGANVLTF. CDR3 nucleotide sequence: TGTGCCAGCAGTTACCGACGGGGGACTGGGGCCAACGTCCTGACTTTC.

V usage is TRBV7-9 and J usage is TRBJ2-1; D is uncertain. Germline V gene lookup returns CDR1 SEHNR and CDR2 FQNEAQ (reference sequence). The CDR3 has 14 residues. V lost 3 bases to trimming and J lost 8 bases, with 14 bases between them. The CDR3 protein is CASSFVNQADEQFF. In DNA form, the CDR3 reads TGTGCCAGCAGCTTTGTAAACCAGGCCGATGAGCAGTTCTTC.

A few counts support this clonotype. The rearrangement links TRBV11-2 to TRBJ1-6; D unresolved. The CDR3 length is 16 residues. Germline V lookup: CDR1 SGHAT, CDR2 FQNNGV. Trimming removed 1 base at V and 8 bases at J, with 15 bases between. The CDR3, as DNA: TGTGCCAGCAGCTTAGGTGAACACCTCGGGGATTCACCCCTCCACTTT. Its translation: CASSLGEHLGDSPLHF.

This clonotype was seen only a few times. The rearrangement joins TRBV20-1 to TRBJ2-7; 10 bases are shared with TRBD1. Germline assignment: CDR1 DFQATT and CDR2 SNEGSKA (reference sequence). The CDR3 is 12 residues long. The J segment lost 6 bases and the V segment lost 5 bases, leaving 4 bases of the junction unmatched. The CDR3 DNA is TGCAGTGCTGGGGGACAGGGGATCGAGCAGTACTTC. Protein product: CSAGGQGIEQYF.

The V gene is TRBV20-1, the J gene TRBJ2-3, with 8 nucleotides matching TRBD2. CDR1 is DFQATT, CDR2 SNEGSKA, per germline (reference sequence). J was trimmed by 2 bases and V by 6 bases; bases with no gene match: 4. There are 13 residues in the CDR3. The CDR3 loop is CSALLAVTDTQYF. The CDR3 bases are TGCAGTGCCCTACTAGCGGTCACAGATACGCAGTATTTT.

J is TRBJ2-1 and V is TRBV24-1, with 9 bases lining up with TRBD2. The CDR3 runs 18 residues. J lost 0 bases, V lost 4 bases, and 9 bases had no gene match. Germline V gives CDR1 KGHDR, CDR2 SFDVKD. The CDR3 protein is CATSEATSGDNSYNEQFF. CDR3 nucleotide sequence: TGTGCCACCAGTGAAGCGACTAGCGGAGACAACTCCTACAATGAGCAGTTCTTC.

The CDR3 protein is CSARAGTALEKLFF. CDR3 DNA: TGCAGTGCTAGGGCCGGGACGGCTCTGGAAAAACTGTTTTTT. This chain joins TRBV20-1 and TRBJ1-4; a possible D gene is TRBD1 (5 bases). CDR1 and CDR2 (germline): DFQATT, SNEGSKA (reference sequence). Trimming took 3 bases from V and 8 from J, leaving 16 bases between them. The CDR3 consists of 14 residues.